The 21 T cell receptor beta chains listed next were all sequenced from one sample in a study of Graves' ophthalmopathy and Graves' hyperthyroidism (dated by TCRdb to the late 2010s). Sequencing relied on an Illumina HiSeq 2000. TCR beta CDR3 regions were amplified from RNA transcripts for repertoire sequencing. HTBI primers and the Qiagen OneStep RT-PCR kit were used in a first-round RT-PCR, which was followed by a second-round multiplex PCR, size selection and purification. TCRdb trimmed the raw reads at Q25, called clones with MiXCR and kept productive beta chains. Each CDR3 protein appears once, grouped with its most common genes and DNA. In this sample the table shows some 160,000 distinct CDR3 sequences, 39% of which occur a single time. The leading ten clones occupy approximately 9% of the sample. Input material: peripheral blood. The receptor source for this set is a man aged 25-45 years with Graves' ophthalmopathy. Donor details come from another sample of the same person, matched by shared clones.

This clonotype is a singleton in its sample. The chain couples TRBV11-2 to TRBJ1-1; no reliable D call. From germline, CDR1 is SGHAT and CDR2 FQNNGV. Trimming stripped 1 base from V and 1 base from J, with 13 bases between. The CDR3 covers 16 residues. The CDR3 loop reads CASSLGHGRTNTEAFF. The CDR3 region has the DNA TGTGCCAGCAGCTTAGGCCACGGACGGACGAACACTGAAGCTTTCTTT. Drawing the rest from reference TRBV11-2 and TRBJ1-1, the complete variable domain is EAGVAQSPRYKIIEKRQSVAFWCNPISGHATLYWYQQILGQGPKLLIQFQNNGVVDDSQLPKDRFSAERLKGVDSTLKIQPAKLEDSAVYLCASSLGHGRTNTEAFFGQGTRLTVV.

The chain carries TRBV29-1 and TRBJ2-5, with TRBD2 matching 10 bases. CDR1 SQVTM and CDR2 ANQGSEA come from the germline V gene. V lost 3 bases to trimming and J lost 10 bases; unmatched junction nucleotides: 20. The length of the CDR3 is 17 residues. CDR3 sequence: CSVDGRAGGPFTKGQYF. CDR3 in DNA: TGCAGCGTTGACGGGCGAGCGGGAGGGCCATTCACCAAGGGCCAGTACTTC.

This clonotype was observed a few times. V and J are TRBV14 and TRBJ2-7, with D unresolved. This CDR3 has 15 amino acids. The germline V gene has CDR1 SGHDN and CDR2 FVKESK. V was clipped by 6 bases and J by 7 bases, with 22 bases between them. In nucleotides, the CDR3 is TGTGCCAGCAGTCAATCTCAAAGTTCGGGTTGGGAGCAGTACTTC. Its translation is CASSQSQSSGWEQYF.

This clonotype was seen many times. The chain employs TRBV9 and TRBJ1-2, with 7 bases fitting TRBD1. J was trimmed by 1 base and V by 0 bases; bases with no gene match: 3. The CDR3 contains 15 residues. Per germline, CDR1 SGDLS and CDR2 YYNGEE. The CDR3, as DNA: TGTGCCAGCAGCGTAGACAGGGGATATAACTATGGCTACACCTTC. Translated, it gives CASSVDRGYNYGYTF.

The CDR3 DNA sequence: TGTGCCAGCAGTTTCCAGGGGGAGAGCTACACCTTC. Its translation is CASSFQGESYTF. The rearrangement links TRBV6-5 to TRBJ1-2, with TRBD1 matching over 7 bases. Germline lookup yields CDR1 MNHEY and CDR2 SVGAGI. The CDR3 spans 12 residues. J was trimmed by 9 bases and V by 4 bases; bases with no gene match: 5.

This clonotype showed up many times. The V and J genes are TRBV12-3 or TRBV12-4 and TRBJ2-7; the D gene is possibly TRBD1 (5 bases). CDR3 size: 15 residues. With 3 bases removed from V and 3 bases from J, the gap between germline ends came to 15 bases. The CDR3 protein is CASSLSRAGLYEQYF. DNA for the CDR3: TGTGCCAGCAGTTTGAGTAGGGCAGGGCTCTACGAGCAGTACTTC.

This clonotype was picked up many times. DNA for the CDR3: TGTGCCAGCACCGACAGGGCGGTTTCCTACGAGCAGTACTTC. It yields the protein CASTDRAVSYEQYF. The chain recombines TRBV6-5 with TRBJ2-7; TRBD1 matches 7 bases. J gave up 1 base and V 7 bases, and 7 bases lay outside the gene matches. Germline loops: CDR1 MNHEY, CDR2 SVGAGI. The CDR3 totals 14 residues.

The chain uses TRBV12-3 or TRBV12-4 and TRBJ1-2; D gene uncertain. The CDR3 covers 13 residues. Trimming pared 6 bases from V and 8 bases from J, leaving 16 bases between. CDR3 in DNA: TGTGCCAGCAGCAAAGAGCCAAAGGGAGGCTACACCTTC. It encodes CASSKEPKGGYTF.

For the CDR3, the DNA is TGTGCCAGCACATTGTGGGGCACCTACGAGCAGTACTTC. Translation gives CASTLWGTYEQYF. The gene calls are TRBV6-2 or TRBV6-3 and TRBJ2-7; maybe TRBD1 (5 bases). CDR1 is MNHEY, CDR2 SVGEGT, per germline. The CDR3 length is 13 residues. V dropped 7 bases and J dropped 2 bases, with 12 bases sitting between them.

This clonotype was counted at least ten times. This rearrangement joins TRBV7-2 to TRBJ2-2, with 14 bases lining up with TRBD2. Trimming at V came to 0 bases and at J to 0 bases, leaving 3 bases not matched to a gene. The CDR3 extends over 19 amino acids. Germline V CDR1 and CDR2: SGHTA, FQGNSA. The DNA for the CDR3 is TGTGCCAGCAGCTTAGCGGGGACTAGCGGGAGTCCGAACACCGGGGAGCTGTTTTTT. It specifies CASSLAGTSGSPNTGELFF.

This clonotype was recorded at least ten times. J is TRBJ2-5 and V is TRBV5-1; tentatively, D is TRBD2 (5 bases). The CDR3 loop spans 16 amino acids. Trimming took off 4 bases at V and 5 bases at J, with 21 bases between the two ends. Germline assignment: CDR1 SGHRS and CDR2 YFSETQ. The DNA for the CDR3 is TGCGCCAGCAGCCCTAGCAACCGAAACCCGGGGGAGACCCAGTACTTC. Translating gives CASSPSNRNPGETQYF.

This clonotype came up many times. The CDR3 loop reads CASSFSGRDLEQYF. In DNA form, the CDR3 reads TGTGCCAGCAGCTTCTCCGGGAGAGATCTCGAGCAGTACTTC. The chain links TRBV7-2 to TRBJ2-7, with D perhaps TRBD2 (6 bases). CDR3 size: 14 residues. The V end lost 3 bases, the J end lost 6 bases, and 15 bases lay between the germline ends. The germline V gene encodes CDR1 SGHTA and CDR2 FQGNSA. Drawing the rest from reference TRBV7-2 and TRBJ2-7, the complete variable domain is GAGVSQSPSNKVTEKGKDVELRCDPISGHTALYWYRQSLGQGLEFLIYFQGNSAPDKSGLPSDRFSAERTGGSVSTLTIQRTQQEDSAVYLCASSFSGRDLEQYFGPGTRLTVT.

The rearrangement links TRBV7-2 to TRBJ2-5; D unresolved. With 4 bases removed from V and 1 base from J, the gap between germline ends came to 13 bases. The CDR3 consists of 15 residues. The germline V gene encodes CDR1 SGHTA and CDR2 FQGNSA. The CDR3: CASSSHLPTQETQYF. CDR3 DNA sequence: TGTGCCAGCAGCTCCCATCTACCGACCCAAGAGACCCAGTACTTC.

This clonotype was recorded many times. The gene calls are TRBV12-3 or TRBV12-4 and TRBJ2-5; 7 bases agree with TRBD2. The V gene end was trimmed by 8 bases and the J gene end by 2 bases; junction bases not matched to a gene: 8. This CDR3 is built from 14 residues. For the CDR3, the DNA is TGTGCCAGCCAATCGGGACTAACTCAAGAGACCCAGTACTTC. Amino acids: CASQSGLTQETQYF.

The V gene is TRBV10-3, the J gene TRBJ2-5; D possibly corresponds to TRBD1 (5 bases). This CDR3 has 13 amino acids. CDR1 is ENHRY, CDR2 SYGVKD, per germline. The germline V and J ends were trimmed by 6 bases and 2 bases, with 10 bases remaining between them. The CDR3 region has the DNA TGTGCCATCAGGGTACAGGCACAAGAGACCCAGTACTTC. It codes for CAIRVQAQETQYF.

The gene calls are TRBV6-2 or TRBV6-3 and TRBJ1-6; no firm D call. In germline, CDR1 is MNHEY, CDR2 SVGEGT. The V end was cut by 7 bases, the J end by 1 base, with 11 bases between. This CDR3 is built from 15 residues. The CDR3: CASILRGSYNSPLHF. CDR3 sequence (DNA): TGTGCCAGCATTCTACGGGGATCCTATAATTCACCCCTCCACTTT.

DNA of the CDR3: TGTGCCAGCAGCGTCGGGGGATTCTACGAGCAGTACTTC. As protein: CASSVGGFYEQYF. The chain links TRBV12-3 or TRBV12-4 to TRBJ2-7, with D perhaps matching TRBD2 (6 bases). V was trimmed by 6 bases and J by 3 bases, leaving 12 bases between them. The CDR3 runs 13 residues.

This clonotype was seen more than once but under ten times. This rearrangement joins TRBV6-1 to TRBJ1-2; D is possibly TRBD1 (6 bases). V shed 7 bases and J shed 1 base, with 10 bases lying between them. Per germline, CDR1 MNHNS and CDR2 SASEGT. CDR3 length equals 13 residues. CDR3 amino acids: CASITGLNYGYTF. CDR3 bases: TGTGCCAGCATAACAGGGCTTAACTATGGCTACACCTTC.

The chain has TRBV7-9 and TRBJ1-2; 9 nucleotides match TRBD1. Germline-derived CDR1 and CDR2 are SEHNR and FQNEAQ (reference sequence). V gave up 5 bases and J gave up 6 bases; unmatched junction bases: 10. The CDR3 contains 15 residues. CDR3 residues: CASSRNRDREDGYTF. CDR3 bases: TGTGCCAGCAGCAGGAACAGGGACAGGGAGGATGGCTACACCTTC.

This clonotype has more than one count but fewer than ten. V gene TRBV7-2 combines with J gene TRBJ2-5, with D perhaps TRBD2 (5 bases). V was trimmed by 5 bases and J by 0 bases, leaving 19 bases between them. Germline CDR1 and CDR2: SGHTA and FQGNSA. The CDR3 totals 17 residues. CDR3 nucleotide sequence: TGTGCCAGCAGCCGGGGATCTGCAACAGCATACCAAGAGACCCAGTACTTC. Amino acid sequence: CASSRGSATAYQETQYF.

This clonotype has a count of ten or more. Here the CDR3 reads CASTSSGYNEQFF. The CDR3 DNA reads TGTGCCAGCACTTCTAGCGGATACAATGAGCAGTTCTTC. The J gene is TRBJ2-1, the V gene TRBV6-5, with 7 positions matching TRBD2. Germline trimming cut 7 bases from V and 4 bases from J; bases unmatched to any gene: 4. This CDR3 comprises 13 residues. Looked up from germline, CDR1 is MNHEY and CDR2 is SVGAGI.